These T cell receptor beta chains were read from a single sample in a study of metastatic and nonmetastatic thyroid tumors. TCRdb recomputed clones from the PCR reads via MiXCR. The sample contains roughly 40,000 clones, around an eighth of which appear only once. The sequenced sample was blood. The receptors derive from a male donor with papillary thyroid cancer or a benign thyroid nodule (not recorded which). Some clones in this sample may be carry-over from other donors' samples. CDR3s leave out the opening cysteine and the closing phenylalanine or tryptophan. Fields, in order: V gene, CDR3 protein.

v_call: TRBV6-4
cdr3_aa: ASSAAGGPTSGELF

v_call: TRBV9
cdr3_aa: ASSPRLAGAEGNEQF

v_call: TRBV5-4
cdr3_aa: ASSTPTDTQY

v_call: TRBV19
cdr3_aa: ASNSWGDTEAF

v_call: TRBV5-1
cdr3_aa: ASSHSDPGDKKLF

v_call: TRBV6-2/TRBV6-3
cdr3_aa: ASSYSGGLATQY

v_call: TRBV6-5
cdr3_aa: ASSPREGSASWSYEQY

v_call: TRBV20-1
cdr3_aa: SAKEGTVSSYEQY

v_call: TRBV4-3
cdr3_aa: ASSQDRGSGNTIY

v_call: TRBV25-1
cdr3_aa: ASSEMGSYEQY

v_call: TRBV6-5
cdr3_aa: ASSYEAGVLAETQY

v_call: TRBV9
cdr3_aa: ASSVVGQGSYGYT

v_call: TRBV27
cdr3_aa: ASSLIGGQTQY

v_call: TRBV20-1
cdr3_aa: SARDPPEQY

v_call: TRBV2
cdr3_aa: ASSEGGPLEIKQY

v_call: TRBV7-6
cdr3_aa: ASSLEPTREQY

v_call: TRBV6-4
cdr3_aa: ASSDSEGGNTEAF

v_call: TRBV20-1
cdr3_aa: SARFDSSADTQY

v_call: TRBV28
cdr3_aa: ASSLTGLMNTEAF

v_call: TRBV20-1
cdr3_aa: SARSGTSGKNIQY

v_call: TRBV27
cdr3_aa: ASSLSIEAGANVLT

v_call: TRBV27
cdr3_aa: ASSLSSPSLEQY

v_call: TRBV4-1
cdr3_aa: ASSQGRVPSYNEQF

v_call: TRBV6-1
cdr3_aa: ASSEDRGYEQY

v_call: TRBV11-2
cdr3_aa: ASSLGPDTQY

v_call: TRBV11-3
cdr3_aa: ASSLAIGIVETQY

v_call: TRBV6-2/TRBV6-3
cdr3_aa: ASRRLAGGVGEQF

v_call: TRBV11-2
cdr3_aa: ASSLDQDLEQY

v_call: TRBV24-1
cdr3_aa: ATTPPRGNEQF

v_call: TRBV7-7
cdr3_aa: ASSPKGGRETQY

v_call: TRBV6-1
cdr3_aa: ASSDSGTGPYEQY

v_call: TRBV28
cdr3_aa: ASNRYYNEQF

v_call: TRBV28
cdr3_aa: ASSSPVRKAF

v_call: TRBV20-1
cdr3_aa: SARFLTGLSPDTQY

v_call: TRBV12-3/TRBV12-4
cdr3_aa: ASSWTSGRATLELF

v_call: TRBV6-2/TRBV6-3
cdr3_aa: ASSYSETQY

v_call: TRBV6-1
cdr3_aa: AARSLSSYNEQF

v_call: TRBV28
cdr3_aa: ASSVIAGRTDTQY

v_call: TRBV24-1
cdr3_aa: ATSAHRGPQY

v_call: TRBV7-9
cdr3_aa: ASSNDQNTEAF

v_call: TRBV9
cdr3_aa: ASSVGTSGSMDTQY

v_call: TRBV6-6
cdr3_aa: ASSYSDSGETQY